The clone carrying this TCR beta chain was seen just once. This record comes from a study of OX40 agonist ivuxolimab in advanced cancers. The CDR3 has 15 amino acids. Trimming cost V 3 bases and J 5 bases; bases outside gene matches: 1. Germline V gene lookup returns CDR1 SGDLS and CDR2 YYNGEE. This table comes from immunoSEQ multiplex PCR, and its TCRdb copy is limited to in-frame clones, with some not included. In the table there are 65,000 to 95,000 clones, roughly 94% of which are singletons. The starting material was CD4+ or CD8+ T cells sorted from blood, obtained in a trial of the OX40 agonist ivuxolimab. The chain has TRBV9 and TRBJ2-1; 14 bases map to TRBD2. This clonotype originated in an adult with an advanced solid tumor such as melanoma, head and neck, liver or kidney cancer. In nucleotides, the CDR3 is TGTGCCAGCAGCGCGGGACTAGCGGGAGACAATGAGCAGTTCTTC. It encodes CASSAGLAGDNEQFF.